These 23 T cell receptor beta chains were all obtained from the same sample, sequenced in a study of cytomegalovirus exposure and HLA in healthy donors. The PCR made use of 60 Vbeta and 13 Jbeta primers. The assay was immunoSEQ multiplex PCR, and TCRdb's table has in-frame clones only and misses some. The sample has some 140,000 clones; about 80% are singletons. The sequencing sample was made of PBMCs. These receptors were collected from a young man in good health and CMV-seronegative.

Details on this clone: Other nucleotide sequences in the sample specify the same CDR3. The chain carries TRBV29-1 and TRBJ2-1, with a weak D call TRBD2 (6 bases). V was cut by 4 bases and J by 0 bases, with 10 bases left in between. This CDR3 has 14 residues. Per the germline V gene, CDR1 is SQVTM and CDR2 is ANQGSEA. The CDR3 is CSVVRGSSYNEQFF. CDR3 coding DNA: TGCAGCGTTGTCCGGGGGAGCTCCTACAATGAGCAGTTCTTC.

CDR3 loop: CASSPSAGPTYEQYF. The CDR3 DNA sequence: TGCGCCAGCAGCCCCTCGGCGGGTCCGACCTACGAGCAGTACTTC. The gene calls are TRBV5-1 and TRBJ2-7, with D possibly matching TRBD2 (5 bases). Germline V CDR1 and CDR2: SGHRS, YFSETQ. The V gene lost 4 bases and the J gene lost 2 bases, with 16 bases spanning the gap. The CDR3 extends over 15 amino acids.

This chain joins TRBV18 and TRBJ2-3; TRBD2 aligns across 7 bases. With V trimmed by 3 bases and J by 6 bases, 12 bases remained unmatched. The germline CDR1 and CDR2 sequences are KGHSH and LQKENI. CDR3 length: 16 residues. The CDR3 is CASSPPGASGGDTQYF. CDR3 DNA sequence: TGTGCCAGCTCACCCCCCGGGGCTAGCGGTGGGGATACGCAGTATTTT.

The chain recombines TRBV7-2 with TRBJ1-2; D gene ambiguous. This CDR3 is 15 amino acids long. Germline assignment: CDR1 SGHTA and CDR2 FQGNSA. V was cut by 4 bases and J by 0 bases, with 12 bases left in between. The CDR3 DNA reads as TGTGCCAGCAGCTCGCGGAGGCGGACTAACTATGGCTACACCTTC. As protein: CASSSRRRTNYGYTF.

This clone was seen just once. CDR3 sequence: CASTGRGYNEQFF. Written as DNA, the CDR3 is TGTGCCAGTACGGGCAGGGGCTACAATGAGCAGTTCTTC. The chain joins TRBV19 to TRBJ2-1; possible D gene TRBD1, 6 bases. CDR3 length: 13 amino acids. The ends were cut back, 7 bases at V and 3 bases at J, with 10 bases in the middle. Germline-derived CDR1 and CDR2 are LNHDA and SQIVND (reference sequence). The whole variable domain, remainder taken from reference TRBV19 and TRBJ2-1, is DGGITQSPKYLFRKEGQNVTLSCEQNLNHDAMYWYRQDPGQGLRLIYYSQIVNDFQKGDIAEGYSVSREKKESFPLTVTSAQKNPTAFYLCASTGRGYNEQFFGPGTRLTVL.

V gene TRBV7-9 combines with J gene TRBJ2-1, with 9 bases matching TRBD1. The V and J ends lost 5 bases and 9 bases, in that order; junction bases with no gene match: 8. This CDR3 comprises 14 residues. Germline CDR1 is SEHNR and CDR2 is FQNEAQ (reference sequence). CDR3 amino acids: CASSRPGTGIEQFF. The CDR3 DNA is TGTGCCAGCAGCCGTCCCGGGACAGGGATTGAGCAGTTCTTC.

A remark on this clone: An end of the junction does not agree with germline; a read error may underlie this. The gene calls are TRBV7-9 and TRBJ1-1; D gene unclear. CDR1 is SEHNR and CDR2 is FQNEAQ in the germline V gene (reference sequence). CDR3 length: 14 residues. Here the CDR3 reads CSSSSGNLNTEAFF. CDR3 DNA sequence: TGTTCCAGCAGCTCAGGAAACCTGAACACTGAAGCTTTCTTT.

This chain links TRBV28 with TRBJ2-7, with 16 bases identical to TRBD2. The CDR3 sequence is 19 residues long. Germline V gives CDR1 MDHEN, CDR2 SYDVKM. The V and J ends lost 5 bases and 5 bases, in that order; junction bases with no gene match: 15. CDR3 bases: TGTGCCAGCAGTGTTTTTCCCGGGACTAGCGGGAGGGCCGAGGACGAGCAGTACTTC. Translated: CASSVFPGTSGRAEDEQYF.

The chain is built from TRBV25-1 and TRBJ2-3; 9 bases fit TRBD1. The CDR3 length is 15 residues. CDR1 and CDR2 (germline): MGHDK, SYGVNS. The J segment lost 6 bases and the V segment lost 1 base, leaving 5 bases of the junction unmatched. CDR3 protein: CASSEWGQGLDTQYF. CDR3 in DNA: TGTGCCAGCAGTGAATGGGGACAGGGATTGGATACGCAGTATTTT.

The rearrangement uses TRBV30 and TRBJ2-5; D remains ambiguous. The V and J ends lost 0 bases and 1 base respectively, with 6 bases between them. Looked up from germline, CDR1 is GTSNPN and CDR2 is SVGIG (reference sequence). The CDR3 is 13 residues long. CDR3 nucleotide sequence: TGTGCCTGGAGTGTACAGTCCCAAGAGACCCAGTACTTC. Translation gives CAWSVQSQETQYF.

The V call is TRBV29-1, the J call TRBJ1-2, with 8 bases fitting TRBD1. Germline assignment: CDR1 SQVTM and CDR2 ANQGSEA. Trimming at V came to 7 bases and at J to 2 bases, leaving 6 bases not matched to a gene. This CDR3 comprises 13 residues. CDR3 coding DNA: TGCAGCGCTCCGACAGGGGCGAACTATGGCTACACCTTC. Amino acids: CSAPTGANYGYTF.

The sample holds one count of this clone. CDR3 protein: CASSLELTGGSETQYF. CDR3 nucleotide sequence: TGTGCCAGCAGCTTAGAATTGACAGGGGGGTCAGAGACCCAGTACTTC. The chain uses TRBV7-8 and TRBJ2-5, with 9 positions matching TRBD1. V lost 1 base, J lost 4 bases, and 7 bases stayed unmatched. Germline V lookup: CDR1 SGHVS, CDR2 FQNEAQ. This CDR3 is 16 amino acids long. The full variable domain, completed using reference TRBV7-8 and TRBJ2-5, is GAGVSQSPRYKVAKRGQDVALRCDPISGHVSLFWYQQALGQGPEFLTYFQNEAQLDKSGLPSDRFFAERPEGSVSTLKIQRTQQEDSAVYLCASSLELTGGSETQYFGPGTRLLVL.

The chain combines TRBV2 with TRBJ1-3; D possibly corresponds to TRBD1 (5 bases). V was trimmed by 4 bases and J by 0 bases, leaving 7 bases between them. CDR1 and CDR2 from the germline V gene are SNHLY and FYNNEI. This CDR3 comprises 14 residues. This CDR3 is CASSGQISGNTIYF. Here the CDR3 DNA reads TGTGCCAGCAGTGGACAGATCTCTGGAAACACCATATATTTT.

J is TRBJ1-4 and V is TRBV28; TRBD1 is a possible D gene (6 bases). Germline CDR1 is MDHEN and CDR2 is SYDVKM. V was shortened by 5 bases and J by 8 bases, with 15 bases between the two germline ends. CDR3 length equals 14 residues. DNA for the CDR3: TGTGCCAGCAGTCCGAGGACAGTCCCAGAAAAACTGTTTTTT. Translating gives CASSPRTVPEKLFF. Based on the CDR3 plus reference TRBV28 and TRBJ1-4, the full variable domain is DVKVTQSSRYLVKRTGEKVFLECVQDMDHENMFWYRQDPGLGLRLIYFSYDVKMKEKGDIPEGYSVSREKKERFSLILESASTNQTSMYLCASSPRTVPEKLFFGSGTQLSVL.

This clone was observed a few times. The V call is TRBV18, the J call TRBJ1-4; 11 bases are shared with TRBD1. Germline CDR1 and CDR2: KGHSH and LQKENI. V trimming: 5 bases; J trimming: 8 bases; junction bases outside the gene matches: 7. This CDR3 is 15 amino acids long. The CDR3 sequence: CASSTRDRGDEKLFF. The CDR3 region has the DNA TGTGCCAGCTCAACCCGGGACAGGGGGGACGAAAAACTGTTTTTT.

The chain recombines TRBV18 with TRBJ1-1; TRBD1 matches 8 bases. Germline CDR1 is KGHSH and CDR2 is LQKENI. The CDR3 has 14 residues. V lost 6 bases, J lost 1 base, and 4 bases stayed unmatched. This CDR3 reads CASSLDRENTEAFF. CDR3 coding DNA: TGTGCCAGCTCGTTGGACAGGGAGAACACTGAAGCTTTCTTT.

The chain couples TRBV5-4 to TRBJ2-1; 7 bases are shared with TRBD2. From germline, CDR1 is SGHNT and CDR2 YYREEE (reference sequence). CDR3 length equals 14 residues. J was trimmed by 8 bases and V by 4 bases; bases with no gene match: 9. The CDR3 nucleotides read TGTGCCAGCAGCGCGGGAGCCACGGAGGATGAGCAGTTCTTC. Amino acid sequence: CASSAGATEDEQFF.

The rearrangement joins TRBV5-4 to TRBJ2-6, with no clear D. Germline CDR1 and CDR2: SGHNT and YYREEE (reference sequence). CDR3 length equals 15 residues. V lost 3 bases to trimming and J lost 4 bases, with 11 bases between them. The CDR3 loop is CASSSRIEGANVLTF. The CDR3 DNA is TGTGCCAGCAGCTCCCGTATCGAGGGGGCCAACGTCCTGACTTTC.

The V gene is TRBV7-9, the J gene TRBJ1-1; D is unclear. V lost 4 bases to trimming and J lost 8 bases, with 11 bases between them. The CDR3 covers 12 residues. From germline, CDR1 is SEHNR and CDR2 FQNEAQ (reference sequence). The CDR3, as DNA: TGTGCCAGCAGCTGGCCCGGGGTAGAAGCTTTCTTT. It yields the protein CASSWPGVEAFF.

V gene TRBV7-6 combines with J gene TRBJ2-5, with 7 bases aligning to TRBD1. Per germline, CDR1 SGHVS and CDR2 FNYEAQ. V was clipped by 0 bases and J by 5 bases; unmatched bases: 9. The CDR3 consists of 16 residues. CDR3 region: CASSLAGQGVWETQYF. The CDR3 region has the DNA TGTGCCAGCAGCTTAGCGGGGCAGGGGGTTTGGGAGACCCAGTACTTC.

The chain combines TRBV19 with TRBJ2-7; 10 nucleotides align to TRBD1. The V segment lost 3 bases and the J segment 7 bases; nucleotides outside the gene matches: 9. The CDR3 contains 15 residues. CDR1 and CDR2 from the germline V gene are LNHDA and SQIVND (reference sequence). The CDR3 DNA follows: TGTGCCAGTAGTATTGGGACAGGGGAGTTGGGAGAGCAGTACTTC. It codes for CASSIGTGELGEQYF.

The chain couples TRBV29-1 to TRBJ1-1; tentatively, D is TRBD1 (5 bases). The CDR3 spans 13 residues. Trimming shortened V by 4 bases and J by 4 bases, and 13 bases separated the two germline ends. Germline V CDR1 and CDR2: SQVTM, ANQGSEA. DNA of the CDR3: TGCAGCGTTGGACAGACGCCGGCCACTGAAGCTTTCTTT. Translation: CSVGQTPATEAFF.

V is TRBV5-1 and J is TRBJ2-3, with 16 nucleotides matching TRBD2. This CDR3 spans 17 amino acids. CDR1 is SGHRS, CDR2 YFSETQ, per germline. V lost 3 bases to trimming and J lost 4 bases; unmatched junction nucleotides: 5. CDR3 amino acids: CASSSGLAGGPADTQYF. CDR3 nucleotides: TGCGCCAGCAGCTCGGGACTAGCGGGAGGGCCCGCAGATACGCAGTATTTT.